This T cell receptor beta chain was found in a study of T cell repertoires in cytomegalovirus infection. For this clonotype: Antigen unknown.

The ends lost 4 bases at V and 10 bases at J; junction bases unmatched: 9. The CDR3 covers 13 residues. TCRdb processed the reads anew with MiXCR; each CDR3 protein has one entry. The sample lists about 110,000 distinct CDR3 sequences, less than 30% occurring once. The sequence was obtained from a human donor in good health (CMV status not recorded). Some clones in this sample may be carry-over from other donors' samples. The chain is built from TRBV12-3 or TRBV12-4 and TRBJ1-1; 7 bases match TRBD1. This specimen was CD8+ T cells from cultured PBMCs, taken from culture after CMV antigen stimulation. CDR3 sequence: CASSSTGEGVAFF. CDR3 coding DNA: TGTGCCAGCAGTTCCACAGGGGAGGGTGTAGCTTTCTTT.